This T cell receptor (beta chain) was profiled in a study of early T cells in non-severe SARS-CoV-2 infection. Each CDR3 protein is one row after TCRdb ran MiXCR on the 5' RACE reads. The sample yields more than 95,000 distinct CDR3 sequences, approximately 15% seen once. Study-wide findings and caveats: Missing private and CD4 specificities, VDJdb matching favored anti-spike CD8 responses.

Note on this clonotype: Antigen: not known.

The source of this sequence is an adult who was a healthcare worker with PCR-confirmed SARS-CoV-2 infection or an uninfected control (not recorded which). The sample taken for sequencing was whole blood.

The CDR3 DNA reads TGTGCCAGCAGCTCGGGAAGCATGAACACTGAAGCTTTCTTT. As protein: CASSSGSMNTEAFF. The V call is TRBV7-9, the J call TRBJ1-1; unclear D gene. V was cut by 4 bases and J by 0 bases, with 9 bases left in between. The CDR3 is 14 residues long. Germline assignment: CDR1 SEHNR and CDR2 FQNEAQ (reference sequence).